A selection of T cell receptor beta chains follows, all from one sample in a study of blood T cell repertoires in COVID-19. This table comes from immunoSEQ multiplex PCR, and its TCRdb copy is limited to in-frame clones, with some not included. Of 200,000 to 250,000 clones listed, 86% are singletons. Material for sequencing was PBMCs or T cells enriched from blood (not recorded which). These receptors were obtained from a middle-aged woman with acute COVID-19. The CDR3 runs from the conserved cysteine through the conserved F or W. Fields, in order: clone size, D gene, V gene, J gene, CDR3 protein, CDR3 DNA. The D gene is left open where the match is weak. Rows give clone size only sometimes, using once, few, many, or a class for an expanded clone.

>-|-|TRBV2|TRBJ1-4
CASTETGEKLFF
TGTGCCAGCACCGAAACGGGGGAAAAACTGTTTTTT
>-|-|TRBV19|TRBJ1-4
CASSIPGGASNEKLFF
TGTGCCAGTAGTATACCAGGCGGGGCCTCTAATGAAAAACTGTTTTTT
>few|TRBD2|TRBV9|TRBJ2-3
CASSSAKYGGAGTQYF
TGTGCCAGCAGCTCCGCCAAGTACGGGGGGGCTGGTACGCAGTATTTT
>-|TRBD1|TRBV12-3/TRBV12-4|TRBJ2-5
CASTNTGAETQYF
TGTGCCAGCACAAATACAGGGGCAGAGACCCAGTACTTC
>-|TRBD1|TRBV6-5|TRBJ1-1
CASSMTGGYTEAFF
TGTGCCAGCAGTATGACAGGGGGCTACACTGAAGCTTTCTTT
>-|TRBD1|TRBV7-6|TRBJ2-1
CASSFGQTGSYNEQFF
TGTGCCAGCAGCTTCGGACAGACAGGGAGCTACAATGAGCAGTTCTTC
>-|-|TRBV2|TRBJ1-1
CASREILRNTEAFF
TGTGCCAGCAGAGAAATCCTACGGAACACTGAAGCTTTCTTT
>-|TRBD1|TRBV2|TRBJ1-2
CASSRPGTAYGYTF
TGTGCCAGCAGTAGGCCCGGGACAGCCTATGGCTACACCTTC
>-|-|TRBV3-1/TRBV3-2|TRBJ1-6
CASSRPGWDSPLHF
TGTGCCAGCAGCCGGCCAGGGTGGGATTCACCCCTCCACTTT
>-|-|TRBV6-4|TRBJ1-4
CATAEVGGEKLFF
TGTGCCACCGCCGAGGTTGGCGGGGAAAAACTGTTTTTT
>-|TRBD1|TRBV2|TRBJ1-3
CASRSDRGLSGNTIYF
TGTGCCAGCAGAAGTGACAGGGGTCTCTCTGGAAACACCATATATTTT
>-|-|TRBV6-5|TRBJ2-1
CASSYSEIGGQFF
TGTGCCAGCAGTTACTCCGAAATCGGGGGGCAGTTCTTC
>-|-|TRBV2|TRBJ2-3
CASILASFTQYF
TGTGCCAGCATCCTAGCATCGTTTACGCAGTATTTT
>-|-|TRBV14|TRBJ2-5
CASSQGAETQYF
TGTGCCAGCAGCCAAGGGGCGGAGACCCAGTACTTC
>-|-|TRBV3-1/TRBV3-2|TRBJ1-4
CASSQPGREAFF
TGTGCCAGCAGTCAGCCCGGCAGGGAAGCGTTTTTT